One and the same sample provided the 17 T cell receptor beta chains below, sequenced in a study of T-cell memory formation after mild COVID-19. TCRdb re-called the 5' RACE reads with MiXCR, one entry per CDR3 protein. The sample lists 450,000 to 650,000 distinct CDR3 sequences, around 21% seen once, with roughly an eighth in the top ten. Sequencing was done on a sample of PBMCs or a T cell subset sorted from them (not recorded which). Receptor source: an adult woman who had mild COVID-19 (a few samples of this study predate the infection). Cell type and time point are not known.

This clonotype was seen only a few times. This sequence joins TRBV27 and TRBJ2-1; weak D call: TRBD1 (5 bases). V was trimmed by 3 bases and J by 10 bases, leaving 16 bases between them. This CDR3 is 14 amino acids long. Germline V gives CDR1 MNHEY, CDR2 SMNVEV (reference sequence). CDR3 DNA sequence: TGTGCCAGCAGTTTGAAGGGATCAGGGTACGAGCAGTTCTTC. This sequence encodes CASSLKGSGYEQFF.

The CDR3 DNA is TGTGCCAGCAGCAGAGGACGGTGGGGCAATGGCTACACCTTC. Translated, it gives CASSRGRWGNGYTF. This rearrangement joins TRBV7-8 to TRBJ1-2; maybe TRBD1 (5 bases). Germline loops: CDR1 SGHVS, CDR2 FQNEAQ. The CDR3 totals 14 residues. The germline V and J ends were trimmed by 5 bases and 6 bases, with 16 bases remaining between them.

DNA of the CDR3: TGTGCCAGCAGCCCTACCTTTCGGGGCGCAGATACGCAGTATTTT. Its translation is CASSPTFRGADTQYF. The chain combines TRBV5-6 with TRBJ2-3; D assignment may be TRBD1 or TRBD2 (5 bases each). The CDR3 contains 15 residues. V gave up 4 bases and J gave up 4 bases, with 16 bases separating them. Germline V gene data show CDR1 as SGHDT and CDR2 as YYEEEE.

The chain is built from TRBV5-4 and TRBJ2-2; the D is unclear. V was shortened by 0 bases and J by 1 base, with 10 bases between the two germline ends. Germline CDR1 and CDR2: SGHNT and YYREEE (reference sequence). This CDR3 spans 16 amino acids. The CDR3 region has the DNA TGTGCCAGCAGCTTGGTGCTCGGCGGGAACACCGGGGAGCTGTTTTTT. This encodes CASSLVLGGNTGELFF. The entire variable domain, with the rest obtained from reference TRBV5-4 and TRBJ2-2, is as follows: ETGVTQSPTHLIKTRGQQVTLRCSSQSGHNTVSWYQQALGQGPQFIFQYYREEENGRGNFPPRFSGLQFPNYSSELNVNALELDDSALYLCASSLVLGGNTGELFFGEGSRLTVL.

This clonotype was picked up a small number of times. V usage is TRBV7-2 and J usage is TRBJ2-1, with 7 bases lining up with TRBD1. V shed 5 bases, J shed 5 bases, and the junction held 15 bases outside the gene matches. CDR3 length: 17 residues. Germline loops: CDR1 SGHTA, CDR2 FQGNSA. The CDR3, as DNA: TGTGCCAGCAGCCCATGGCTCGGGACAGATTTTCACAATGAGCAGTTCTTC. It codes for CASSPWLGTDFHNEQFF.

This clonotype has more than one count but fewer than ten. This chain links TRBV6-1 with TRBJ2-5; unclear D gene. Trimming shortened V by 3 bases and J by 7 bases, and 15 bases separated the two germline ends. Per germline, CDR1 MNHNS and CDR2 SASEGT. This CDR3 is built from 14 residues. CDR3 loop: CASSEPGGRWTQYF. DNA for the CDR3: TGTGCCAGCAGTGAGCCCGGTGGGCGGTGGACCCAGTACTTC.

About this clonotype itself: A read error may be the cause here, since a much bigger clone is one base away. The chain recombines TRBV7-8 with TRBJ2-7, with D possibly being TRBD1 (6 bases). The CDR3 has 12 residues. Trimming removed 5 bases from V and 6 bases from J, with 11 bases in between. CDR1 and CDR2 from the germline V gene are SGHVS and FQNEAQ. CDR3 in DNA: TGTGCCAGCAGCAAACACAGGGCCGAGCAGTACTTC. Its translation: CASSKHRAEQYF. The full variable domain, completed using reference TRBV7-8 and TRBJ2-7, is GAGVSQSPRYKVAKRGQDVALRCDPISGHVSLFWYQQALGQGPEFLTYFQNEAQLDKSGLPSDRFFAERPEGSVSTLKIQRTQQEDSAVYLCASSKHRAEQYFGPGTRLTVT.

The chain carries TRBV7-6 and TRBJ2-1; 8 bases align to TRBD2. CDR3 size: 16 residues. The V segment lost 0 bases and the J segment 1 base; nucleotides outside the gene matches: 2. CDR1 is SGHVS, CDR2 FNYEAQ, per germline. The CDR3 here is CASSLASGESYNEQFF. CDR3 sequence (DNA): TGTGCCAGCAGCTTAGCTAGCGGGGAATCCTACAATGAGCAGTTCTTC.

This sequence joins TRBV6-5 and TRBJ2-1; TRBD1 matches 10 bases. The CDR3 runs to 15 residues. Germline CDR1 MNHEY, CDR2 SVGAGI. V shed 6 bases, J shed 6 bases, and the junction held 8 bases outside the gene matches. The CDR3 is CASRTGTGAGNEQFF. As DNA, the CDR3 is TGTGCCAGCAGAACCGGGACAGGGGCCGGCAATGAGCAGTTCTTC.

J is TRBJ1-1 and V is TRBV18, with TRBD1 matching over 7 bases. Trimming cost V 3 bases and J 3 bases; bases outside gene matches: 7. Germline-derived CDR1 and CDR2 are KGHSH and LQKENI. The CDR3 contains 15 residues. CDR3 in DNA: TGTGCCAGCTCACCGTCGTGGAGGGGGCACACTGAAGCTTTCTTT. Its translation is CASSPSWRGHTEAFF.

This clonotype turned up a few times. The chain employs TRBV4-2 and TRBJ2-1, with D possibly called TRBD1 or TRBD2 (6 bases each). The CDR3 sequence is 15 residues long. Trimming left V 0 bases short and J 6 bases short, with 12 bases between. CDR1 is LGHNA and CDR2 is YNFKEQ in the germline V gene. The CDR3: CASSQEWGASNEQFF. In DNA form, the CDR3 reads TGTGCCAGCAGCCAAGAGTGGGGGGCAAGCAATGAGCAGTTCTTC.

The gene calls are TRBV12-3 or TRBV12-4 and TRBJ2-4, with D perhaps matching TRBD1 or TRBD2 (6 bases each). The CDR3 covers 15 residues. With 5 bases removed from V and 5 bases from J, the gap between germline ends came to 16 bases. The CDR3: CASSPRGQGQNIQYF. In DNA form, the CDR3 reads TGTGCCAGCAGTCCCCGGGGGCAGGGTCAAAACATTCAGTACTTC.

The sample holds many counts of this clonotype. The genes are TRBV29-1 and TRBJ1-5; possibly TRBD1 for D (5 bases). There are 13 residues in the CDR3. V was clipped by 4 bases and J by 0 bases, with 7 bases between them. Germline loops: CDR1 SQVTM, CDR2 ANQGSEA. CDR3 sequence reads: CSVGGNSNQPQHF. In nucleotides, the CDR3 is TGCAGCGTTGGGGGGAATAGCAATCAGCCCCAGCATTTT.

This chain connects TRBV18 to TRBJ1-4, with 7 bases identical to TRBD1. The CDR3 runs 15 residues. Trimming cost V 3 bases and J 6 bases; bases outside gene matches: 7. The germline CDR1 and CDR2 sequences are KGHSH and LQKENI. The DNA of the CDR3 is TGTGCCAGCTCACCTTCGGACAGGTCGGATGAAAAACTGTTTTTT. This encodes CASSPSDRSDEKLFF.

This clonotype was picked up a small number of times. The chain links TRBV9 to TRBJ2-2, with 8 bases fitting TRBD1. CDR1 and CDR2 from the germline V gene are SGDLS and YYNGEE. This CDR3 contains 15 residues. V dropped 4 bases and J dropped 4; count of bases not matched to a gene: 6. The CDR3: CASSNRQGSTGELFF. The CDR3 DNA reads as TGTGCCAGCAGCAACCGACAGGGGTCCACCGGGGAGCTGTTTTTT.

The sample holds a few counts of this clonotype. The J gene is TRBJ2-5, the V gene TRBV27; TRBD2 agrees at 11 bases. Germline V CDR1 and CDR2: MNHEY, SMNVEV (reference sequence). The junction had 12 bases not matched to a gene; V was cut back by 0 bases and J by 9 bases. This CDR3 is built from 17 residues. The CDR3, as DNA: TGTGCCAGCAGTTTATCCGAACTAGCGGGGGCCCCGGGGGCCCAGTACTTC. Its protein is CASSLSELAGAPGAQYF.

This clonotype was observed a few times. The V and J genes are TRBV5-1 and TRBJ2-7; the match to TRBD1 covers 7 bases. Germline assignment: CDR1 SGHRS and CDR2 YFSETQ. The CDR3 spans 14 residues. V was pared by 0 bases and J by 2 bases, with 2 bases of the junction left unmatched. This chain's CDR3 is CASSLVGTAYEQYF. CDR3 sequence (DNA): TGCGCCAGCAGCTTGGTTGGGACAGCCTACGAGCAGTACTTC. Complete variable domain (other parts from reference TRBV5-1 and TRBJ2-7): KAGVTQTPRYLIKTRGQQVTLSCSPISGHRSVSWYQQTPGQGLQFLFEYFSETQRNKGNFPGRFSGRQFSNSRSEMNVSTLELGDSALYLCASSLVGTAYEQYFGPGTRLTVT.